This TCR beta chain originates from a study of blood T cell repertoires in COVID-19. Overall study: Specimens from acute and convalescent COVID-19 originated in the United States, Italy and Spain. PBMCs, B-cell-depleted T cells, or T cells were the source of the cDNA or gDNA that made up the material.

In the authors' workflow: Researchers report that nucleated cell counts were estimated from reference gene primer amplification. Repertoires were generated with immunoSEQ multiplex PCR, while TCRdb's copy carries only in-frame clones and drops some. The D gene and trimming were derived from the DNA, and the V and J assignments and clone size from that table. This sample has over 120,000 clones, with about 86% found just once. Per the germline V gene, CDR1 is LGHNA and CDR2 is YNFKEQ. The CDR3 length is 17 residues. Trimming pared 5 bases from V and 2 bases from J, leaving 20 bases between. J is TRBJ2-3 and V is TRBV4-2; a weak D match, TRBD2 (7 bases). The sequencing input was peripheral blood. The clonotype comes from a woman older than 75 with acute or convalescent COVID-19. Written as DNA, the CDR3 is TGTGCCAGCAGCTATCAAGAGCCGGGGGGCGACACAGATACGCAGTATTTT. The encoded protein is CASSYQEPGGDTDTQYF.